The clone carrying this TCR beta chain was observed at least ten times. Its specificity is unknown. This entry belongs to a study of T cells in Graves' hyperthyroidism and ophthalmopathy. Amplified TCR beta CDR3 regions derived from RNA transcripts. An initial round of RT-PCR targeting the TCR CDR3 relied on the HTBI primer set. TCRdb reprocessed the multiplex PCR reads with MiXCR, giving one entry per CDR3 protein. The sample lists a few hundred thousand distinct CDR3 sequences; more than 20% were seen once. Study-wide results and limits: Ophthalmopathy and stable hyperthyroidism were separated by a 13 V-J model.

The V gene lost 1 base and the J gene lost 1 base, with 8 bases spanning the gap. Germline CDR1 GTSNPN, CDR2 SVGIG (reference sequence). This CDR3 is built from 13 residues. Hyperthyroidism patients were newly diagnosed, had disease duration under 2 months, and were aged 18 to 65 years. The study based diagnoses on clinical symptoms, serum thyroxine and TRAb, thyroid ultrasound and orbital computed tomography. V and J are TRBV30 and TRBJ2-7; no clear D gene. Material for sequencing was blood. The receptor was derived from a man younger than 35 with Graves' hyperthyroidism. The CDR3 here is CAWSAGPSYEQYF. The DNA of the CDR3 is TGTGCCTGGAGTGCCGGGCCTTCCTACGAGCAGTACTTC. Using reference TRBV30 and TRBJ2-7 for the parts outside the CDR3, the full variable domain is SQTIHQWPATLVQPVGSPLSLECTVEGTSNPNLYWYRQAAGRGLQLLFYSVGIGQISSEVPQNLSASRPQDRQFILSSKKLLLSDSGFYLCAWSAGPSYEQYFGPGTRLTVT.